This T cell receptor (beta chain) stems from a study of T cell changes during pregnancy in multiple sclerosis. Here immunoSEQ multiplex PCR was the method, and the copy in TCRdb shows in-frame clones only, minus some. The table lists 45,000 to 75,000 clones, approximately 92% of them singletons. Per germline, CDR1 SNHLY and CDR2 FYNNEI. This CDR3 spans 15 amino acids. The V and J ends lost 7 bases and 5 bases, in that order; junction bases with no gene match: 14. The material sequenced was peripheral blood, taken in the first trimester of pregnancy. This TCR derives from a female donor with multiple sclerosis, enrolled in a pregnancy study. This sequence joins TRBV2 and TRBJ2-7; 7 bases line up with TRBD2. The CDR3 coding sequence is TGTGCCAGCATCGGGCTTTACGGGGGGAGAAACGAGCAGTACTTC. This translates into CASIGLYGGRNEQYF. The complete variable domain, with remaining parts taken from reference TRBV2 and TRBJ2-7, reads EPEVTQTPSHQVTQMGQEVILRCVPISNHLYFYWYRQILGQKVEFLVSFYNNEISEKSEIFDDQFSVERPDGSNFTLKIRSTKLEDSAMYFCASIGLYGGRNEQYFGPGTRLTVT.